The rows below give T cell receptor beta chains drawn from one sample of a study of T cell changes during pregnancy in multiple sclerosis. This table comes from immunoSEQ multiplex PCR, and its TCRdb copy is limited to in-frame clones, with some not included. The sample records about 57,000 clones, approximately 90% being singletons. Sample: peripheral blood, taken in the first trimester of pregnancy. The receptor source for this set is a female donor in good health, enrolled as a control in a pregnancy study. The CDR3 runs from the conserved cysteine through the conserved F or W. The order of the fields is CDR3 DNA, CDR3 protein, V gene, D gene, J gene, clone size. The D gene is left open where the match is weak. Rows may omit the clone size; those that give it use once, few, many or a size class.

DNA: TGTGCCAGCAGCCCTTCACCGAGACAGGGTACAGCAGATACGCAGTATTTT; CDR3: CASSPSPRQGTADTQYF; V: TRBV11-1; D: TRBD1; J: TRBJ2-3; size: NA
DNA: TGTGCCAGCGGGACAGGGAAATACGAGCAGTACTTC; CDR3: CASGTGKYEQYF; V: TRBV27; D: TRBD1; J: TRBJ2-7; size: NA
DNA: TGTGCCAGCAGTGTGAGTCATAGCTCTGGAAACACCATATATTTT; CDR3: CASSVSHSSGNTIYF; V: TRBV6-4; D: NA; J: TRBJ1-3; size: once
DNA: TGCACCAGCAGCCAAGATGGAGAGGTACTCACCTACGAGCAGTACTTC; CDR3: CTSSQDGEVLTYEQYF; V: TRBV1; D: NA; J: TRBJ2-7; size: NA
DNA: TGTGCCAGCAGCTCCGGGACAGCTAACTATGGCTACACCTTC; CDR3: CASSSGTANYGYTF; V: TRBV5-6; D: TRBD1; J: TRBJ1-2; size: NA
DNA: TGTGCCAGCAGTCCAGACAGGGGGAACTATGGCTACACCTTC; CDR3: CASSPDRGNYGYTF; V: TRBV27; D: TRBD1; J: TRBJ1-2; size: NA
DNA: TGTGCCAGCAGCTTAGACTCCCTGACTAGCGGCTTCTACAATGAGCAGTTCTTC; CDR3: CASSLDSLTSGFYNEQFF; V: TRBV11-2; D: TRBD2; J: TRBJ2-1; size: NA
DNA: TGTGCCATCAGTGACCCCACCGGGACTAGCGGGATGTACAATGAGCAGTTCTTC; CDR3: CAISDPTGTSGMYNEQFF; V: TRBV10-3; D: TRBD2; J: TRBJ2-1; size: NA
DNA: TGTGCCAGCAGTTCAGGGGGAAGCTCCTACAATGAGCAGTTCTTC; CDR3: CASSSGGSSYNEQFF; V: TRBV28; D: TRBD1; J: TRBJ2-1; size: NA
DNA: TGTGCCAGTAGTGCCGGACAGGGGGCGGAATACGAGCAGTACTTC; CDR3: CASSAGQGAEYEQYF; V: TRBV19; D: TRBD1; J: TRBJ2-7; size: NA
DNA: TGTGCCAGCTCACCAGGGGCCGCAGATACGCAGTATTTT; CDR3: CASSPGAADTQYF; V: TRBV18; D: NA; J: TRBJ2-3; size: NA
DNA: TGCGCCAGCACCCCCTCTAGCGGGGGCGGCAATGAGCAGTTCTTC; CDR3: CASTPSSGGGNEQFF; V: TRBV10-2; D: TRBD2; J: TRBJ2-1; size: NA
DNA: TGTGCCTGGAGTGTGCTAGCGGGGGTCTTCACCGGGGAGCTGTTTTTT; CDR3: CAWSVLAGVFTGELFF; V: TRBV30; D: TRBD2; J: TRBJ2-2; size: NA
DNA: TGTGCCAGCAGCTCAAGCTCGACCGGGACAGGGGTGTCCAATGAGCAGTTCTTC; CDR3: CASSSSSTGTGVSNEQFF; V: TRBV7-9; D: TRBD1; J: TRBJ2-1; size: NA
DNA: TGTGCCAGCAGTGACTCGCGTGGAGGGTTGGATGAGCAGTTCTTC; CDR3: CASSDSRGGLDEQFF; V: TRBV6-4; D: NA; J: TRBJ2-1; size: NA
DNA: TGTGCCAGCAGCTTAGGTGCGGGCGGAGAGACCCAGTACTTC; CDR3: CASSLGAGGETQYF; V: TRBV7-6; D: NA; J: TRBJ2-5; size: once
DNA: TGTGCCAGCAGTCCCGACTTGGACACCTATAATGAAAAACTGTTTTTT; CDR3: CASSPDLDTYNEKLFF; V: TRBV27; D: NA; J: TRBJ1-4; size: NA
DNA: TGTGCCAGCAGCCGACAGGGCCTAGGTGAAAAACTGTTTTTT; CDR3: CASSRQGLGEKLFF; V: TRBV6-5; D: TRBD1; J: TRBJ1-4; size: NA
DNA: TGTGCCAGCAGTCGAAGCGGCACAGATACGCAGTATTTT; CDR3: CASSRSGTDTQYF; V: TRBV11-3; D: NA; J: TRBJ2-3; size: NA
DNA: TGTGCCAGCAAGGAGGGAAGCACCGGGGAGCTGTTTTTT; CDR3: CASKEGSTGELFF; V: TRBV6-5; D: NA; J: TRBJ2-2; size: once
DNA: TGTGCCAGCACCATCACCGGGGGCACCGGGGAGCTGTTTTTT; CDR3: CASTITGGTGELFF; V: TRBV6-5; D: NA; J: TRBJ2-2; size: NA
DNA: TGCGCCAGCAGAAACAGGGCGGGAGAGACCCAGTACTTC; CDR3: CASRNRAGETQYF; V: TRBV5-1; D: NA; J: TRBJ2-5; size: NA
DNA: TGTGCCAGCTCACCAGCGGCAGGGGACGACTATGGCTACACCTTC; CDR3: CASSPAAGDDYGYTF; V: TRBV18; D: NA; J: TRBJ1-2; size: NA
DNA: TGCGCCAGCAGCCTGGACTTGGTCACTGAAGCTTTCTTT; CDR3: CASSLDLVTEAFF; V: TRBV5-1; D: NA; J: TRBJ1-1; size: NA
DNA: TGTGCCAGCAGCTTACTGGGGAGGGCCAACCAGCCCCAGCATTTT; CDR3: CASSLLGRANQPQHF; V: TRBV7-8; D: NA; J: TRBJ1-5; size: NA